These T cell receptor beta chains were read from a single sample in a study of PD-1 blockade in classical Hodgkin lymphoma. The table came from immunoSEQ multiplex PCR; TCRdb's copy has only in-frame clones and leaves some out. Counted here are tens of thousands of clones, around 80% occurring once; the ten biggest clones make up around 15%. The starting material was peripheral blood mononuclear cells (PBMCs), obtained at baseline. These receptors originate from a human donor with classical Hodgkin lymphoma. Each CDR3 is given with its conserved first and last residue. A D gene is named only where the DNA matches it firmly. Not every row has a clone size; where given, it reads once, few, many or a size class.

cdr3_nt: TGTGCCAGCAGCTTGTTTACGTCGTGGGGCGGGTACGAGCAGTACTTC
cdr3_aa: CASSLFTSWGGYEQYF
j_call: TRBJ2-7
d_call: .
clone_size: .
v_call: TRBV5-4

cdr3_nt: TGTGCCAGTAGTATCTTGGGAACGGACACTGAAGCTTTCTTT
cdr3_aa: CASSILGTDTEAFF
j_call: TRBJ1-1
d_call: .
clone_size: few
v_call: TRBV19

cdr3_nt: TGTGCCAGCTCATATGGGACAGGGACTGGAAACACCATATATTTT
cdr3_aa: CASSYGTGTGNTIYF
j_call: TRBJ1-3
d_call: TRBD1
clone_size: few
v_call: TRBV18

cdr3_nt: TGTGCCAGCAGTTCACAACAGGGAAGCTACGAGCAGTACTTC
cdr3_aa: CASSSQQGSYEQYF
j_call: TRBJ2-7
d_call: .
clone_size: .
v_call: TRBV6-6

cdr3_nt: TGTGCCAGCCGGACTAGCGGGGGCTCCGGGGAGCTGTTTTTT
cdr3_aa: CASRTSGGSGELFF
j_call: TRBJ2-2
d_call: TRBD2
clone_size: .
v_call: TRBV5-4

cdr3_nt: TGTGCCAGCAGTCTGGGGTCTTTTGATCAGCCCCAGCATTTT
cdr3_aa: CASSLGSFDQPQHF
j_call: TRBJ1-5
d_call: .
clone_size: .
v_call: TRBV7-8

cdr3_nt: TGTGCCAGCAGCTTATCAGCGGGGAACACAGATACGCAGTATTTT
cdr3_aa: CASSLSAGNTDTQYF
j_call: TRBJ2-3
d_call: TRBD2
clone_size: .
v_call: TRBV7-2

cdr3_nt: TGTGCCAGCAGTCCCAGACAGGGGCACAATTCACCCCTCCACTTT
cdr3_aa: CASSPRQGHNSPLHF
j_call: TRBJ1-6
d_call: TRBD1
clone_size: once
v_call: TRBV6-5

cdr3_nt: TGTGCCAGCTCACCCGGGACAGTTACAGATACGCAGTATTTT
cdr3_aa: CASSPGTVTDTQYF
j_call: TRBJ2-3
d_call: TRBD1
clone_size: .
v_call: TRBV18

cdr3_nt: TGTGCCAGCAGTGAGCACACACAAGAGACCCAGTACTTC
cdr3_aa: CASSEHTQETQYF
j_call: TRBJ2-5
d_call: .
clone_size: .
v_call: TRBV6-1

cdr3_nt: TGTGCCACTGAGGGAACGACCGGGGAGCTGTTTTTT
cdr3_aa: CATEGTTGELFF
j_call: TRBJ2-2
d_call: .
clone_size: medium-sized
v_call: TRBV19

cdr3_nt: TGCAGCGCCACAGGGGGGGCCTACGAGCAGTACTTC
cdr3_aa: CSATGGAYEQYF
j_call: TRBJ2-7
d_call: .
clone_size: .
v_call: TRBV29-1

cdr3_nt: TGTGCCAGCAGTGAACAGGCGGCAAGGACAGATACGCAGTATTTT
cdr3_aa: CASSEQAARTDTQYF
j_call: TRBJ2-3
d_call: .
clone_size: .
v_call: TRBV6-1

cdr3_nt: TGTGCCTGGAGTGTTTCTAGCAGGGGTAGAGCTTTCTTT
cdr3_aa: CAWSVSSRGRAFF
j_call: TRBJ1-1
d_call: .
clone_size: few
v_call: TRBV30